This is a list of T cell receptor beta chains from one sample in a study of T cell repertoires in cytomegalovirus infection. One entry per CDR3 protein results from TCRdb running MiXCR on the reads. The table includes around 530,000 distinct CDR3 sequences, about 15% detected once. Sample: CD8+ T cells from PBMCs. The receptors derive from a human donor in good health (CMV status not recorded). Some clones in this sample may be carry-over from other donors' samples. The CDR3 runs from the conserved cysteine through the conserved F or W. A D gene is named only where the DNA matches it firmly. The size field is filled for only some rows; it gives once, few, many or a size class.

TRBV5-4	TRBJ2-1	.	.	CASSRDNSYNEQFF	TGTGCCAGCAGCCGCGACAACTCCTACAATGAGCAGTTCTTC
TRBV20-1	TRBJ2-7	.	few	CSARYRDRPSDEQYF	TGCAGTGCTCGGTACCGGGACCGCCCTTCGGACGAGCAGTACTTC
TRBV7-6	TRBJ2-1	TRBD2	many	CASSLSGGADEQFF	TGTGCCAGCAGCCTTAGCGGGGGGGCTGACGAGCAGTTCTTC
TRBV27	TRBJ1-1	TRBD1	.	CPSSSWDRLNTEAFF	TGTCCCAGCAGTTCATGGGACAGACTGAACACTGAAGCTTTCTTT
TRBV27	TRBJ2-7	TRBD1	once	CASSSGQRYEQYF	TGTGCCAGCAGTTCGGGACAGCGCTACGAGCAGTACTTC
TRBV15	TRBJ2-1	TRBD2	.	CATKGRAGGSGEQFF	TGTGCCACCAAGGGAAGGGCGGGGGGCAGCGGTGAGCAGTTCTTC
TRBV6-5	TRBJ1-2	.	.	CASSYGARATIPIYGYTF	TGTGCCAGCAGTTACGGCGCACGAGCTACAATTCCTATCTATGGCTACACCTTC
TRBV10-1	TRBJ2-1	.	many	CASSEYLGNEQFF	TGCGCCAGCAGTGAATACCTAGGCAATGAGCAGTTCTTC
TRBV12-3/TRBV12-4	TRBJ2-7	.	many	CASSSTGNYEQYF	TGTGCCAGCAGTTCCACAGGGAACTACGAGCAGTACTTC
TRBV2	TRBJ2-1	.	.	CASRRTYNEQFF	TGTGCCAGCAGGAGGACCTACAATGAGCAGTTCTTC
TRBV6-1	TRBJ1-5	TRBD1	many	CASSERQGSNQPQHF	TGTGCCAGCAGTGAAAGACAGGGGAGCAATCAGCCCCAGCATTTT
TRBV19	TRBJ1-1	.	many	CASSHDPNTEAFF	TGTGCCAGTAGTCATGATCCGAACACTGAAGCTTTCTTT
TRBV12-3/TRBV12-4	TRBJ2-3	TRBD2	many	CASGYSGRSPDTQYF	TGTGCCAGCGGATATAGCGGGAGAAGCCCAGATACGCAGTATTTT
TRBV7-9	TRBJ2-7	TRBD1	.	CASSRRDRVTYEQYF	TGTGCCAGCAGCCGCCGGGACAGGGTAACCTACGAGCAGTACTTC
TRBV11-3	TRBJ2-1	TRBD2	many	CASSLVREGLGNEQFF	TGTGCCAGCAGCTTAGTTCGGGAGGGCCTGGGTAATGAGCAGTTCTTC
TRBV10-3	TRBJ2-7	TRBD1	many	CAISGQGAYEQYF	TGTGCCATCAGTGGACAGGGGGCCTACGAGCAGTACTTC
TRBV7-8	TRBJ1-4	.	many	CASSSLQGAVEKLFF	TGTGCCAGCAGCTCGTTACAGGGAGCGGTTGAAAAACTGTTTTTT
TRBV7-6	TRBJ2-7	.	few	CASSLGRTNEQYF	TGTGCCAGCAGCTTAGGTCGAACCAACGAGCAGTACTTC
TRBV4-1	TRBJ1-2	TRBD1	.	CASSQGRGQPYGYTF	TGCGCCAGCAGCCAAGGGAGGGGACAGCCATATGGCTACACCTTC
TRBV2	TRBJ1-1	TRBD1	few	CASSEQTGRNTEAFF	TGTGCCAGCAGTGAACAGACAGGGAGGAACACTGAAGCTTTCTTT
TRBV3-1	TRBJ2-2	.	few	CASSQGWTAGDGELFF	TGTGCCAGCAGCCAAGGATGGACAGCCGGGGACGGGGAGCTGTTTTTT
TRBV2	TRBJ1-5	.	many	CASSEGTHSNQPQHF	TGTGCCAGCAGTGAAGGGACACATAGCAATCAGCCCCAGCATTTT
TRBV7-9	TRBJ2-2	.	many	CASSPPRTNTGELFF	TGTGCCAGCAGCCCGCCGCGGACGAACACCGGGGAGCTGTTTTTT
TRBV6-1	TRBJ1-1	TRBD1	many	CASRRTGGYTEAFF	TGTGCCAGCAGGAGGACAGGGGGCTACACTGAAGCTTTCTTT
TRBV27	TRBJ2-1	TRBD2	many	CASSSGTSGSSEQFF	TGTGCCAGCAGTTCCGGGACTAGCGGGAGTAGTGAGCAGTTCTTC
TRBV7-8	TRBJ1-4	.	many	CASSLALVGSGSYEKLFF	TGTGCCAGCAGCTTAGCTCTTGTTGGAAGTGGAAGTTATGAAAAACTGTTTTTT
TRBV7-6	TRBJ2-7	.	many	CASSLGQHTSYEQYF	TGTGCCAGCAGCTTAGGACAGCACACCTCCTACGAGCAGTACTTC
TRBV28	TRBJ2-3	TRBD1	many	CASSSRTGGTDTQYF	TGTGCCAGCAGTTCCCGGACAGGGGGAACAGATACGCAGTATTTT
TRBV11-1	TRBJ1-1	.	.	CASSLGENEAVF	TGTGCCAGCAGCTTAGGGGAGAATGAGGCGGTCTTT
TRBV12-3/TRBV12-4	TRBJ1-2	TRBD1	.	CARSLYRGQDYGYTF	TGTGCCAGAAGTCTATACAGGGGTCAAGATTATGGCTACACCTTC
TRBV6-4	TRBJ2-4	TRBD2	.	CASSEGRGRSIQYF	TGTGCCAGCAGTGAGGGGCGGGGGAGGAGCATTCAGTACTTC
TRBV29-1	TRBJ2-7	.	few	CSVDGVEGRNSYEQYF	TGCAGCGTTGATGGGGTAGAGGGACGGAACTCCTACGAGCAGTACTTC
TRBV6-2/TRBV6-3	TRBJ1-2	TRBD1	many	CASSSTGADGYTF	TGTGCCAGCAGTTCCACAGGGGCTGATGGCTACACCTTC
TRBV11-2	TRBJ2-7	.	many	CASSLEPGSYEQYF	TGTGCCAGCAGCTTAGAACCGGGATCCTACGAGCAGTACTTC
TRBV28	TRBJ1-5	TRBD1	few	CASRPPRTGVAGRQPQHF	TGTGCCAGCAGGCCCCCCCGGACAGGGGTCGCTGGGAGACAGCCCCAGCATTTT
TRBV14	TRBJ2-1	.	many	CASSQRTPYNEQFF	TGTGCCAGCAGCCAAAGGACACCCTACAATGAGCAGTTCTTC
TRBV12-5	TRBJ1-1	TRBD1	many	CASGLGTGANTEAFF	TGTGCTAGTGGCCTCGGGACAGGGGCCAACACTGAAGCTTTCTTT
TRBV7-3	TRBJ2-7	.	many	CASSWEYLDSYEQYF	TGTGCCAGCAGCTGGGAGTACCTCGACTCCTACGAGCAGTACTTC
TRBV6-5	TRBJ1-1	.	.	CASTHRGVAEAFF	TGTGCCAGCACCCACCGAGGGGTAGCTGAAGCTTTCTTT
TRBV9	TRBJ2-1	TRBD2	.	CASSVGNGRAYNEQFF	TGTGCCAGCAGCGTAGGAAACGGGAGGGCCTACAATGAGCAGTTCTTC
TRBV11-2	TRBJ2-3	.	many	CASSLRRDSFTDTQYF	TGTGCCAGCAGCTTAAGGAGGGACAGCTTTACAGATACGCAGTATTTT
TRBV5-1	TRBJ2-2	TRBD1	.	CASSLEGPGQTYTGELFF	TGCGCCAGCAGCTTGGAGGGGCCGGGACAGACCTACACCGGGGAGCTGTTTTTT
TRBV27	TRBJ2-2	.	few	CASSATGRAKTGELFF	TGTGCCAGCAGTGCCACAGGGAGGGCCAAAACCGGGGAGCTGTTTTTT
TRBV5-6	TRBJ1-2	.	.	CASSLGGGNSPYYYGYTF	TGTGCCAGCAGCCTGGGGGGGGGCAACTCCCCATACTACTATGGCTACACCTTC
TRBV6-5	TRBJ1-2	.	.	CASSSQGFYGYTF	TGTGCCAGCAGTTCACAGGGATTCTATGGCTACACCTTC
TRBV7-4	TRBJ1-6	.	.	CASSSSRTATYNSPLHF	TGTGCCAGCAGCTCCTCGCGGACAGCCACTTATAATTCACCCCTCCACTTT
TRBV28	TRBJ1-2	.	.	CASSLWRDGNYGYTF	TGTGCCAGCAGTTTATGGAGGGACGGTAACTATGGCTACACCTTC